The 19 T cell receptor beta chains below come from one sample, sequenced in a study of cytomegalovirus exposure and HLA in healthy donors. The PCR made use of 60 Vbeta and 13 Jbeta primers. Generated by immunoSEQ multiplex PCR, the TCRdb table keeps only in-frame clones and is missing some. Of approximately 110,000 clones listed, 80% are singletons. The specimen was PBMCs. These receptors originate from a man in his fifties or sixties in good health and CMV-seronegative.

This rearrangement joins TRBV28 to TRBJ2-1; 10 nucleotides match TRBD2. This CDR3 has 13 amino acids. J lost 4 bases, V lost 8 bases, and 2 bases had no gene match. CDR1 MDHEN and CDR2 SYDVKM come from the germline V gene. The CDR3, as DNA: TGTGCCAGCGTAGCGGGGGGATACAATGAGCAGTTCTTC. This codes for CASVAGGYNEQFF.

CDR3 nucleotides: TGTGCCAGCAGTCCTCGGACTAGAAGCGAGCAGTACTTC. This translates into CASSPRTRSEQYF. The V and J genes are TRBV6-6 and TRBJ2-7, with 7 bases identical to TRBD2. The CDR3 consists of 13 residues. The V and J ends lost 5 bases and 6 bases, in that order; junction bases with no gene match: 7. Germline loops: CDR1 MNHNY, CDR2 SVGAGI (reference sequence).

The chain links TRBV4-3 to TRBJ1-1; D is unresolved. Trimming took 2 bases from V and 4 from J, leaving 14 bases between them. CDR3 length: 15 amino acids. Germline V gives CDR1 LGHNA, CDR2 YSLEER. The CDR3 region is CASSQLVGRGTEAFF. CDR3 nucleotide sequence: TGCGCCAGCAGCCAATTGGTCGGTCGTGGCACTGAAGCTTTCTTT.

This chain joins TRBV6-5 and TRBJ1-1; D is ambiguous. Germline values: CDR1 MNHEY, CDR2 SVGAGI. The CDR3 covers 11 residues. Deletions cut 6 bases from V and 4 bases from J, with 6 bases between. As DNA, the CDR3 is TGTGCCAGCAGCCGTTTCACTGAAGCTTTCTTT. Its protein product is CASSRFTEAFF.

The V and J genes are TRBV11-1 and TRBJ2-1, with TRBD2 identical over 11 bases. The CDR3 extends over 18 amino acids. The germline V gene encodes CDR1 SGHAT and CDR2 FQDESV (reference sequence). Trimming at V came to 2 bases and at J to 5 bases, leaving 11 bases not matched to a gene. Here the CDR3 DNA reads TGTGCCAGCAGCTTAAGCTATTGGGCTAGCGGGAGGAACAATGAGCAGTTCTTC. Its translation is CASSLSYWASGRNNEQFF.

This rearrangement joins TRBV6-5 to TRBJ2-5; D not resolved. TRBJ2-7 matches the DNA end more closely, so the J call is doubtful. CDR3 length: 11 amino acids. Germline V gene sequence: CDR1 MNHEY, CDR2 SVGAGI. The CDR3 DNA reads TGTGCCAGCAGTACCGACTACGAGCAGTACTTC. Translating it yields CASSTDYEQYF.

This chain joins TRBV7-2 and TRBJ1-1, with 8 bases fitting TRBD1. V lost 5 bases to trimming and J lost 3 bases; unmatched junction nucleotides: 2. Germline CDR1 is SGHTA and CDR2 is FQGNSA. The CDR3 is 13 residues long. Written as DNA, the CDR3 is TGTGCCAGCAGCACGACAGGGGACACTGAAGCTTTCTTT. It specifies CASSTTGDTEAFF. Drawing the rest from reference TRBV7-2 and TRBJ1-1, the complete variable domain is GAGVSQSPSNKVTEKGKDVELRCDPISGHTALYWYRQSLGQGLEFLIYFQGNSAPDKSGLPSDRFSAERTGGSVSTLTIQRTQQEDSAVYLCASSTTGDTEAFFGQGTRLTVV.

The chain is built from TRBV5-1 and TRBJ2-3; TRBD2 matches at 8 bases. This CDR3 contains 14 residues. The germline CDR1 and CDR2 sequences are SGHRS and YFSETQ. Trimming cost V 6 bases and J 1 base; bases outside gene matches: 4. The chain's CDR3 is CASTRGGRTDTQYF. The CDR3 DNA follows: TGCGCCAGCACCCGGGGGGGCCGCACAGATACGCAGTATTTT. The full variable domain, with the rest looked up from reference TRBV5-1 and TRBJ2-3, is KAGVTQTPRYLIKTRGQQVTLSCSPISGHRSVSWYQQTPGQGLQFLFEYFSETQRNKGNFPGRFSGRQFSNSRSEMNVSTLELGDSALYLCASTRGGRTDTQYFGPGTRLTVL.

This clone was seen only a few times. This chain joins TRBV6-5 and TRBJ2-7; possibly TRBD2 for D (5 bases). Trimming left V 7 bases short and J 6 bases short, with 22 bases between. CDR3 length equals 15 residues. Germline loops: CDR1 MNHEY, CDR2 SVGAGI. The CDR3: CASKSEGARRSEQYF. The CDR3 DNA sequence: TGTGCCAGCAAAAGCGAGGGTGCTAGACGTTCCGAGCAGTACTTC.

The chain recombines TRBV10-1 with TRBJ2-7, with 7 nucleotides matching TRBD2. CDR3 length equals 14 residues. Germline V lookup: CDR1 WNHNN, CDR2 SYGVQD (reference sequence). The V and J ends lost 10 bases and 1 base, in that order; junction bases with no gene match: 10. CDR3: CATDLGGRSYEQYF. DNA for the CDR3: TGCGCCACCGACTTGGGGGGGAGGTCCTACGAGCAGTACTTC.

The chain couples TRBV9 to TRBJ2-2, with 9 bases aligning to TRBD2. The CDR3 has 16 residues. Germline-derived CDR1 and CDR2 are SGDLS and YYNGEE. J gave up 4 bases and V 0 bases, and 4 bases lay outside the gene matches. CDR3 sequence reads: CASSVASGGITGELFF. In nucleotides, the CDR3 is TGTGCCAGCAGCGTAGCCAGCGGGGGGATCACCGGGGAGCTGTTTTTT.

The chain recombines TRBV10-3 with TRBJ1-5; D is unresolved. V lost 4 bases, J lost 5 bases, and 15 bases lay in between. Germline V gene data show CDR1 as ENHRY and CDR2 as SYGVKD. The CDR3 runs to 15 residues. Here the CDR3 DNA reads TGTGCCATCAGTGGCGGGATCAGCATCGATCAGCCCCAGCATTTT. Translating it yields CAISGGISIDQPQHF.

The rearrangement uses TRBV5-4 and TRBJ1-1, with D tentatively TRBD1 (6 bases). Trimming cost V 4 bases and J 6 bases, with 16 bases left between them. From germline, CDR1 is SGHNT and CDR2 YYREEE (reference sequence). This CDR3 has 14 residues. The CDR3 DNA sequence: TGTGCCAGCAGCCCGGGACAAGGCACTGCTGAAGCTTTCTTT. Translating it yields CASSPGQGTAEAFF.

The V gene is TRBV5-6, the J gene TRBJ1-4; D gene ambiguous. The ends were cut back, 0 bases at V and 5 bases at J, with 14 bases in the middle. Germline V gene sequence: CDR1 SGHDT, CDR2 YYEEEE. This CDR3 has 16 residues. CDR3 in amino acids: CASSLGRAQGNEKLFF. Written as DNA, the CDR3 is TGTGCCAGCAGCTTGGGGAGGGCCCAAGGGAATGAAAAACTGTTTTTT.

The genes are TRBV27 and TRBJ1-1; D possibly corresponds to TRBD1 (6 bases). Germline loops: CDR1 MNHEY, CDR2 SMNVEV (reference sequence). V was trimmed by 4 bases and J by 3 bases, leaving 9 bases between them. The CDR3 is 13 amino acids. This CDR3 is CASSSPGDTEAFF. The CDR3 DNA follows: TGTGCCAGCAGTTCTCCAGGGGACACTGAAGCTTTCTTT.

The chain employs TRBV5-8 and TRBJ2-1, with TRBD2 matching over 8 bases. V was clipped by 2 bases and J by 3 bases; unmatched bases: 7. CDR3 size: 16 residues. Germline lookup yields CDR1 SGHTS and CDR2 YDEGEE. In DNA, the CDR3 is TGTGCCAGCAGCTTCGATCGGGAGGGCCGCTACAATGAGCAGTTCTTC. Encoded protein: CASSFDREGRYNEQFF.

The chain joins TRBV30 to TRBJ1-3; possibly TRBD1 for D (6 bases). V gave up 3 bases and J gave up 0 bases, with 9 bases separating them. Germline values: CDR1 GTSNPN, CDR2 SVGIG (reference sequence). This CDR3 region has 14 residues. CDR3 region: CAWSPGASGNTIYF. The DNA of the CDR3 is TGTGCCTGGAGCCCAGGGGCCTCTGGAAACACCATATATTTT.

J is TRBJ2-5 and V is TRBV7-2, with D unclear. Trimming left V 4 bases short and J 5 bases short, with 5 bases between. CDR3 length equals 11 residues. CDR1 is SGHTA, CDR2 FQGNSA, per germline. CDR3 amino acids: CASSYGETQYF. CDR3 nucleotides: TGTGCCAGCAGCTATGGCGAGACCCAGTACTTC.

The gene calls are TRBV9 and TRBJ2-5, with TRBD1 matching 8 bases. Germline V gene sequence: CDR1 SGDLS, CDR2 YYNGEE. With V trimmed by 4 bases and J by 0 bases, 14 bases remained unmatched. This CDR3 has 18 amino acids. CDR3 in DNA: TGTGCCAGCAGCCCTCAATCACAGGGGGTGACGTACCAAGAGACCCAGTACTTC. Translation gives CASSPQSQGVTYQETQYF.